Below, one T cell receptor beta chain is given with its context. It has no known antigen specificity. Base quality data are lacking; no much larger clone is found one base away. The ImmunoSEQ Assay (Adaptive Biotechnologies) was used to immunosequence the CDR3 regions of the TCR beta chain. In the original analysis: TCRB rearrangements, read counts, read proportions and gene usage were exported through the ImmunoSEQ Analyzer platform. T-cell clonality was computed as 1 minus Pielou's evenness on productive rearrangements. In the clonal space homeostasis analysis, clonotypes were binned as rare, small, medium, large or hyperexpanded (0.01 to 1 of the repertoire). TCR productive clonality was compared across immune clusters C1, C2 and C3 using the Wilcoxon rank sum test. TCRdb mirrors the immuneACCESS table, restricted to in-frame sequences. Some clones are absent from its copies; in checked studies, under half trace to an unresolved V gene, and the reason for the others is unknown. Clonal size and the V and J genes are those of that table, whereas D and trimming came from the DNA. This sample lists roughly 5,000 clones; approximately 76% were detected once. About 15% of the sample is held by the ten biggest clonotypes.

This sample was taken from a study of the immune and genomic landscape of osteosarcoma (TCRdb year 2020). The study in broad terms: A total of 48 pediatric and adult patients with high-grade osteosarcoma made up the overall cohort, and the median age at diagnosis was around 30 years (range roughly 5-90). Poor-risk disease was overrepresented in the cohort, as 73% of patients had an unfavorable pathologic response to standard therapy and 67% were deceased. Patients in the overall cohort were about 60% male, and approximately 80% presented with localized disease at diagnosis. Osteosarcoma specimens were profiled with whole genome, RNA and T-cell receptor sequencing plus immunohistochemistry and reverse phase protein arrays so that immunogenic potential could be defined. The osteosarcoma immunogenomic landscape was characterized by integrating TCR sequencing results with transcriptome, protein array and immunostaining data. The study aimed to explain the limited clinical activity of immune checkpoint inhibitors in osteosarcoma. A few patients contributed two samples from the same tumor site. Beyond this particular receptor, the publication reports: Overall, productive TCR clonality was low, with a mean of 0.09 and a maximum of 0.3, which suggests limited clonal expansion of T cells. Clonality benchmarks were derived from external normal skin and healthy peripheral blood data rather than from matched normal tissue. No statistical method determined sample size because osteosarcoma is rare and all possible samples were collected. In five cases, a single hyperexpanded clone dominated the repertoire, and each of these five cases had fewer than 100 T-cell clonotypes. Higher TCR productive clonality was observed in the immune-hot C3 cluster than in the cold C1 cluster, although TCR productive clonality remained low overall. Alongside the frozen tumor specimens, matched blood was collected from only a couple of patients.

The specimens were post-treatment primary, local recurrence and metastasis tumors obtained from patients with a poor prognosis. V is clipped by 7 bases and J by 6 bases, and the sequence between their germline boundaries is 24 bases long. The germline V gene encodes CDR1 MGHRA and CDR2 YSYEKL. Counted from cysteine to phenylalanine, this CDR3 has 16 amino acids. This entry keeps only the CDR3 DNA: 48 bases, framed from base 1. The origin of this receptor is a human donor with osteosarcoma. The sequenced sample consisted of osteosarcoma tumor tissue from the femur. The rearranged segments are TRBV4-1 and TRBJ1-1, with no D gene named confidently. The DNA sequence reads TGCGCCAGCACCCTAACGAGGATGGCCCTGGGCGCTGAAGCTTTCTTT. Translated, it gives CASTLTRMALGAEAFF.